The 15 T cell receptor beta chains given below trace back to one sample, sequenced in a study of shared clonotypes between healthy human individuals. Method: immunoSEQ multiplex PCR; TCRdb's copy keeps in-frame clones and lacks some. The repertoire has 950,000 to 1,300,000 clones, 65% to 80% of them found once; the top ten carry 1.4% to 1.5%. Input material: memory CD4+ T cells sorted from blood. Subset indicated: CD45RA-negative fraction. The receptors shown here come from a man between 18 and 35 years old in good health.

The chain employs TRBV9 and TRBJ2-7, with TRBD1 identical over 7 bases. Germline values: CDR1 SGDLS, CDR2 YYNGEE. The CDR3 is 16 residues long. Trimming took 0 bases from V and 0 from J; bases not matched to a gene: 6. The DNA of the CDR3 is TGTGCCAGCAGCGTAGCTGCAGGGGGTGGCTCCTACGAGCAGTACTTC. It encodes CASSVAAGGGSYEQYF.

Remarks on this clone: One end of the junction does not line up with germline, which may come from a read error. The genes are TRBV13 and TRBJ2-7, with 14 bases matching TRBD2. The germline gives CDR1 PRHDT, CDR2 FYEKMQ (reference sequence). The CDR3 loop spans 17 amino acids. CDR3 residues: CASSVGDGTSGSYEQYF. In nucleotides, the CDR3 is TGTGCCAGCAGCGTAGGTGACGGGACTAGCGGGAGCTACGAGCAGTACTTC.

This clone was picked up a small number of times. This chain links TRBV6-5 with TRBJ2-7, with a tentative D call TRBD2 (6 bases). Trimming pared 4 bases from V and 0 bases from J, leaving 13 bases between. Germline V CDR1 and CDR2: MNHEY, SVGAGI. The CDR3 extends over 15 amino acids. CDR3 region: CASSSYGSSSYEQYF. CDR3 bases: TGTGCCAGCAGTTCCTACGGGAGTAGCTCCTACGAGCAGTACTTC.

This chain connects TRBV7-8 to TRBJ1-2, with D possibly being TRBD1 (5 bases). This CDR3 contains 11 residues. Looked up from germline, CDR1 is SGHVS and CDR2 is FQNEAQ. The ends were cut back, 10 bases at V and 4 bases at J, with 10 bases in the middle. As DNA, the CDR3 is TGTGCCATCGGGGGTCCCTATGGCTACACCTTC. Protein product: CAIGGPYGYTF.

Comments on this clone: Other DNA sequences within the sample encode an identical CDR3. The chain employs TRBV6-5 and TRBJ2-4, with 7 nucleotides matching TRBD1. The germline V gene has CDR1 MNHEY and CDR2 SVGAGI. This CDR3 has 16 residues. Trimming at V came to 3 bases and at J to 0 bases, leaving 5 bases not matched to a gene. The CDR3 sequence is CASSYGQGVAKNIQYF. The CDR3 coding sequence is TGTGCCAGCAGTTATGGCCAGGGGGTAGCCAAAAACATTCAGTACTTC.

The chain combines TRBV2 with TRBJ2-7; weak D call: TRBD2 (5 bases). V was cut by 8 bases and J by 2 bases, with 13 bases left in between. The CDR3 has 13 residues. Germline V CDR1 and CDR2: SNHLY, FYNNEI. CDR3 nucleotide sequence: TGTGCCAGCGCTAAACTAGGGACCTACGAGCAGTACTTC. It codes for CASAKLGTYEQYF.

This clone was counted at least ten times. V and J are TRBV2 and TRBJ2-6, with D perhaps TRBD1 (5 bases). Trimming stripped 3 bases from V and 3 bases from J, with 6 bases between. CDR3 length: 14 residues. The V gene's germline CDR1 is SNHLY and CDR2 FYNNEI. The CDR3 is CASSDRVGANVLTF. CDR3 nucleotides: TGTGCCAGCAGTGACAGGGTTGGGGCCAACGTCCTGACTTTC.

The chain uses TRBV4-1 and TRBJ2-2; D perhaps matches TRBD2 (6 bases). CDR3 length: 17 amino acids. In germline, CDR1 is MGHRA, CDR2 YSYEKL. Trimming shortened V by 0 bases and J by 0 bases, and 11 bases separated the two germline ends. The CDR3 loop is CASSQEGRGANTGELFF. CDR3 sequence (DNA): TGCGCCAGCAGCCAAGAGGGGCGGGGAGCGAACACCGGGGAGCTGTTTTTT.

This clone has a handful of counts. The chain joins TRBV7-9 to TRBJ1-2, with 7 bases that match TRBD1. J lost 0 bases, V lost 4 bases, and 5 bases had no gene match. Germline assignment: CDR1 SEHNR and CDR2 FQNEAQ (reference sequence). CDR3 length: 15 amino acids. For the CDR3, the DNA is TGTGCCAGCAGCTCCCCGGGGACAGCTAACTATGGCTACACCTTC. It specifies CASSSPGTANYGYTF.

The chain carries TRBV11-2 and TRBJ1-2, with a tentative D call TRBD1 (5 bases). V was cut by 2 bases and J by 6 bases, with 13 bases left in between. The CDR3 runs to 14 residues. Germline assignment: CDR1 SGHAT and CDR2 FQNNGV. The CDR3 DNA sequence: TGTGCCAGCAGCTTACTACTGGGGCGCCATGGCTACACCTTC. Its translation is CASSLLLGRHGYTF. Using reference TRBV11-2 and TRBJ1-2 for the parts outside the CDR3, the full variable domain is EAGVAQSPRYKIIEKRQSVAFWCNPISGHATLYWYQQILGQGPKLLIQFQNNGVVDDSQLPKDRFSAERLKGVDSTLKIQPAKLEDSAVYLCASSLLLGRHGYTFGSGTRLTVV.

CDR3 in amino acids: CATAGTSNTGELFF. Written as DNA, the CDR3 is TGTGCCACCGCCGGGACATCTAACACCGGGGAGCTGTTTTTT. V gene TRBV7-9 combines with J gene TRBJ2-2; D possibly corresponds to TRBD1 (6 bases). This CDR3 comprises 14 residues. The germline CDR1 and CDR2 sequences are SEHNR and FQNEAQ (reference sequence). V lost 10 bases and J lost 2, with 14 bases in between.

Comments on this clone: The identical CDR3 is also encoded by other nucleotide sequences in the sample. V is TRBV6-1 and J is TRBJ1-5; the D gene is possibly TRBD1 (5 bases). Germline V lookup: CDR1 MNHNS, CDR2 SASEGT. Deletions cut 2 bases from V and 7 bases from J, with 9 bases between. The CDR3 loop spans 13 amino acids. The CDR3 sequence is CASSEQGSQPQHF. CDR3 in DNA: TGTGCCAGCAGTGAACAGGGCAGCCAGCCCCAGCATTTT.

Notes on this clone: A much larger clone is a single base away; this may be a read error. This rearrangement joins TRBV4-3 to TRBJ2-2; no definite D call. CDR1 and CDR2 from the germline V gene are LGHNA and YSLEER. CDR3 length: 13 residues. The CDR3 is CVSSQDYGEVLFF. CDR3 nucleotides: TGCGTCAGCAGCCAAGATTACGGAGAGGTGCTGTTTTTT.

This chain uses TRBV5-1 with TRBJ1-1; D not resolved. Germline CDR1 and CDR2: SGHRS and YFSETQ. The CDR3 sequence is 13 residues long. V dropped 4 bases and J dropped 1 base, with 8 bases sitting between them. This CDR3 is CASSQAKNTEAFF. CDR3 in DNA: TGCGCCAGCAGCCAGGCTAAGAACACTGAAGCTTTCTTT.

This clone was counted a single time. The V gene is TRBV11-2, the J gene TRBJ2-1; D gene uncertain. Trimming removed 5 bases at V and 4 bases at J, with 9 bases between. The germline gives CDR1 SGHAT, CDR2 FQNNGV. The CDR3 covers 13 residues. DNA for the CDR3: TGTGCCAGCAGCGAGACCCTATACAATGAGCAGTTCTTC. Encoded protein: CASSETLYNEQFF.